Listed below are T cell receptor beta chains from one sample, sequenced in a study of shared clonotypes between healthy human individuals. Data came from immunoSEQ multiplex PCR; TCRdb stores just in-frame clones and leaves some out. The sample yields about 800,000 clones, approximately 96% seen once. Sequenced material: naive CD8+ T cells sorted from blood. The receptors originated from a young man in good health. Both conserved end residues are part of each CDR3. Fields, in order: D gene, J gene, V gene, CDR3 protein. D genes are given only for firm matches.

d_gene: TRBD1
j_gene: TRBJ1-1
v_gene: TRBV5-6
CDR3aa: CASSGLDRDGTEAFF

d_gene: NA
j_gene: TRBJ2-1
v_gene: TRBV4-1
CDR3aa: CASSQDRGSYNEQFF

d_gene: TRBD2
j_gene: TRBJ2-1
v_gene: TRBV9
CDR3aa: CASSDRLAEAYNEQFF

d_gene: NA
j_gene: TRBJ2-7
v_gene: TRBV5-6
CDR3aa: CASSLEVDPAQYF

d_gene: TRBD1
j_gene: TRBJ2-1
v_gene: TRBV28
CDR3aa: CASSLRGQGGFNEQFF

d_gene: TRBD2
j_gene: TRBJ2-1
v_gene: TRBV10-2
CDR3aa: CASSAALAGREQFF

d_gene: NA
j_gene: TRBJ1-3
v_gene: TRBV2
CDR3aa: CASSLTPSSGNTIYF

d_gene: NA
j_gene: TRBJ2-3
v_gene: TRBV11-2
CDR3aa: CASSSISADTQYF

d_gene: NA
j_gene: TRBJ2-7
v_gene: TRBV10-3
CDR3aa: CAISGGSGNYYEQYF

d_gene: NA
j_gene: TRBJ2-1
v_gene: TRBV15
CDR3aa: CATSRESGTYNEQFF

d_gene: NA
j_gene: TRBJ1-1
v_gene: TRBV10-3
CDR3aa: CAISESPVRMNTEAFF

d_gene: NA
j_gene: TRBJ2-7
v_gene: TRBV9
CDR3aa: CASSGNGDEQYF

d_gene: TRBD1
j_gene: TRBJ2-3
v_gene: TRBV29-1
CDR3aa: CSVADRADTQYF

d_gene: TRBD2
j_gene: TRBJ2-1
v_gene: TRBV7-2
CDR3aa: CASSLLAGGNEQFF

d_gene: NA
j_gene: TRBJ2-7
v_gene: TRBV29-1
CDR3aa: CSVVAQGGSTGYEQYF

d_gene: NA
j_gene: TRBJ2-7
v_gene: TRBV15
CDR3aa: CATSRLSDSYEQYF

d_gene: NA
j_gene: TRBJ2-1
v_gene: TRBV19
CDR3aa: CASSVSGSSYNEQFF

d_gene: NA
j_gene: TRBJ2-2
v_gene: TRBV29-1
CDR3aa: CSVRQNTGELFF

d_gene: NA
j_gene: TRBJ1-4
v_gene: TRBV28
CDR3aa: CASSKATGSLSEKLFF

d_gene: NA
j_gene: TRBJ2-1
v_gene: TRBV12-2
CDR3aa: CASRLASGSSYNEQFF

d_gene: TRBD2
j_gene: TRBJ2-3
v_gene: TRBV7-9
CDR3aa: CASSPTSQKPDTQYF

d_gene: TRBD1
j_gene: TRBJ2-7
v_gene: TRBV27
CDR3aa: CASSLIGQGYYEQYF

d_gene: NA
j_gene: TRBJ1-5
v_gene: TRBV27
CDR3aa: CASRETGLHQPQHF

d_gene: TRBD1
j_gene: TRBJ1-5
v_gene: TRBV27
CDR3aa: CASSLGGGYGQPQHF

d_gene: TRBD2
j_gene: TRBJ2-1
v_gene: TRBV11-3
CDR3aa: CASSRFPGLVSDEQFF

d_gene: TRBD2
j_gene: TRBJ2-1
v_gene: TRBV2
CDR3aa: CALTTMGLAGVREAFF

d_gene: NA
j_gene: TRBJ2-1
v_gene: TRBV29-1
CDR3aa: CSVVPGSYNEQFF

d_gene: TRBD2
j_gene: TRBJ2-7
v_gene: TRBV28
CDR3aa: CASKKGLAGGGSYEQYF